The 4 T cell receptor beta chains presented below share a single source sample, sequenced in a study of radiation and T cells in renal cell carcinoma. The protocol was immunoSEQ multiplex PCR, while the TCRdb copy is restricted to in-frame clones and leaves out a portion. The table includes 100,000 to 150,000 clones, approximately 80% detected once. The time point was: blood 2 weeks post-SBRT. The treatment is: 15 Gy SBRT to primary tumor, nephrectomy 4 weeks later. The starting material was blood, obtained from a patient whose treatment included radiotherapy and nephrectomy. These receptors originate from a woman between 55 and 75 years old with renal cell carcinoma.

V and J are TRBV27 and TRBJ2-2; a possible D gene is TRBD1 (6 bases). V shed 1 base and J shed 3 bases, with 15 bases lying between them. The CDR3 contains 17 residues. Germline CDR1 MNHEY, CDR2 SMNVEV (reference sequence). CDR3: CASSLFSQGADTGELFF. Written as DNA, the CDR3 is TGTGCCAGCAGTTTATTTTCACAGGGTGCGGACACCGGGGAGCTGTTTTTT.

There are a few counts of this clone. The chain combines TRBV2 with TRBJ1-1; no firm D call. This CDR3 is 14 amino acids long. Germline V gene sequence: CDR1 SNHLY, CDR2 FYNNEI. Trimming took 6 bases from V and 1 from J, leaving 12 bases between them. The CDR3 nucleotides are TGTGCCAGCAGGGCAGAGAGCGGGAACACTGAAGCTTTCTTT. This codes for CASRAESGNTEAFF.

The chain employs TRBV19 and TRBJ1-2; no clear D. The V gene lost 4 bases and the J gene lost 5 bases, with 8 bases spanning the gap. Per the germline V gene, CDR1 is LNHDA and CDR2 is SQIVND (reference sequence). This CDR3 spans 12 amino acids. Written as DNA, the CDR3 is TGTGCCAGTAGTACGACGGGTTATGGCTACACCTTC. This encodes CASSTTGYGYTF.

J is TRBJ1-2 and V is TRBV6-4; 12 bases align to TRBD1. CDR1 is MRHNA, CDR2 SNTAGT, per germline. The CDR3 runs to 17 residues. Trimming at V came to 8 bases and at J to 7 bases, leaving 17 bases not matched to a gene. The CDR3 sequence: CASRTQTGTGGASGYTF. CDR3 DNA sequence: TGTGCCAGCCGGACCCAAACCGGGACAGGGGGCGCTTCTGGCTACACCTTC.